This T cell receptor beta chain was captured by sequencing in a study of cytomegalovirus exposure and HLA in healthy donors. Primers for the PCR totalled 60 Vbeta and 13 Jbeta. As handled by the study authors: Unique TCR beta chains totaled 65 million to 95 million in a later count, with roughly 11 million of them shared. Clones were sequenced by immunoSEQ multiplex PCR, and TCRdb holds only the in-frame ones, with some missing. That table furnishes V, J and clone size, whereas the DNA furnished D and trimming. The sample consists of under 150,000 clones, around 75% of them appearing once. On this clone: Its antigen is not known.

Germline trimming cut 5 bases from V and 6 bases from J; bases unmatched to any gene: 8. The V gene's germline CDR1 is MNHEY and CDR2 SVGAGI. The CDR3 has 14 residues. Study observations and caveats: A few of the chains that were CMV-associated were confirmed in vitro to be specific for CMV antigens. Later analysis placed DRB1 highest and HLA-C lowest in TCR association rates, which differed by HLA locus. Most TCR sequences were seen very rarely across donors, but some public TCRs occurred in many.

The receptor was isolated from a woman aged 45-59 years in good health and CMV-seropositive. The specimen sequenced was PBMCs. The chain joins TRBV6-5 to TRBJ1-2; 8 bases agree with TRBD1. This CDR3 reads CASSPTGGLNGYTF. As DNA, the CDR3 is TGTGCCAGCAGTCCTACAGGGGGGTTAAATGGCTACACCTTC.